Presented here are 5 T cell receptor beta chains from one specimen sequenced in a study of beta chain features in type 1 diabetes. Every bit of the isolated RNA underwent reverse transcription, so sequencing read expressed TCRB transcripts. TCRdb's table, derived via immunoSEQ multiplex PCR, lists solely in-frame clones and lacks some. Among around 280,000 clones, approximately 8.1% were seen once, and the ten largest hold approximately 0.93%. The sequencing input was central memory CD4+ T cells from blood. These receptors were taken from a woman aged 18 to 35 in good health.

The sample holds a few counts of this clone. The rearrangement links TRBV28 to TRBJ1-2; D unresolved. Trimming pared 6 bases from V and 7 bases from J, leaving 12 bases between. The CDR3 has 12 amino acids. The germline V gene encodes CDR1 MDHEN and CDR2 SYDVKM. The CDR3 nucleotides are TGTGCCAGCAGCTCCATGGGCCGTGGCTACACCTTC. It specifies CASSSMGRGYTF.

Only a few counts were recorded for this clone. The V gene is TRBV30, the J gene TRBJ1-2; D gene unclear. The CDR3 is made up of 10 amino acids. CDR1 is GTSNPN and CDR2 is SVGIG in the germline V gene (reference sequence). Trimming took 4 bases from V and 7 from J, leaving 7 bases between them. The CDR3, as DNA: TGTGCCTGGATGTCGGCTGGCTACACCTTC. As protein: CAWMSAGYTF. Complete variable domain (other parts from reference TRBV30 and TRBJ1-2): SQTIHQWPATLVQPVGSPLSLECTVEGTSNPNLYWYRQAAGRGLQLLFYSVGIGQISSEVPQNLSASRPQDRQFILSSKKLLLSDSGFYLCAWMSAGYTFGSGTRLTVV.

V is TRBV7-2 and J is TRBJ2-7; D is possibly TRBD2 (6 bases). The CDR3 runs 15 residues. Trimming removed 1 base from V and 6 bases from J, with 16 bases in between. CDR1 is SGHTA, CDR2 FQGNSA, per germline. DNA for the CDR3: TGTGCCAGCAGCTTAGTAATCGGGAGCACCGTCGAGCAGTACTTC. Its protein product is CASSLVIGSTVEQYF. The full variable domain, in which reference TRBV7-2 and TRBJ2-7 provide the parts outside the CDR3, is GAGVSQSPSNKVTEKGKDVELRCDPISGHTALYWYRQSLGQGLEFLIYFQGNSAPDKSGLPSDRFSAERTGGSVSTLTIQRTQQEDSAVYLCASSLVIGSTVEQYFGPGTRLTVT.

The rearrangement links TRBV19 to TRBJ2-1, with a possible D match to TRBD2 (6 bases). V was cut by 3 bases and J by 6 bases, with 15 bases left in between. Germline V gene sequence: CDR1 LNHDA, CDR2 SQIVND (reference sequence). The CDR3 has 15 amino acids. The CDR3: CASSIGRDFTNEQFF. CDR3 DNA: TGTGCCAGTAGTATTGGGCGGGATTTTACCAATGAGCAGTTCTTC.

The CDR3 bases are TGTGCCAGCAGCCTTCGCGGACTAGACACAGATACGCAGTATTTT. Translation gives CASSLRGLDTDTQYF. The chain recombines TRBV9 with TRBJ2-3; 7 bases match TRBD2. The length of the CDR3 is 15 residues. Trimming took 4 bases from V and 2 from J; bases not matched to a gene: 7. Germline CDR1 is SGDLS and CDR2 is YYNGEE. Using reference TRBV9 and TRBJ2-3 for the parts outside the CDR3, the full variable domain is DSGVTQTPKHLITATGQRVTLRCSPRSGDLSVYWYQQSLDQGLQFLIQYYNGEERAKGNILERFSAQQFPDLHSELNLSSLELGDSALYFCASSLRGLDTDTQYFGPGTRLTVL.